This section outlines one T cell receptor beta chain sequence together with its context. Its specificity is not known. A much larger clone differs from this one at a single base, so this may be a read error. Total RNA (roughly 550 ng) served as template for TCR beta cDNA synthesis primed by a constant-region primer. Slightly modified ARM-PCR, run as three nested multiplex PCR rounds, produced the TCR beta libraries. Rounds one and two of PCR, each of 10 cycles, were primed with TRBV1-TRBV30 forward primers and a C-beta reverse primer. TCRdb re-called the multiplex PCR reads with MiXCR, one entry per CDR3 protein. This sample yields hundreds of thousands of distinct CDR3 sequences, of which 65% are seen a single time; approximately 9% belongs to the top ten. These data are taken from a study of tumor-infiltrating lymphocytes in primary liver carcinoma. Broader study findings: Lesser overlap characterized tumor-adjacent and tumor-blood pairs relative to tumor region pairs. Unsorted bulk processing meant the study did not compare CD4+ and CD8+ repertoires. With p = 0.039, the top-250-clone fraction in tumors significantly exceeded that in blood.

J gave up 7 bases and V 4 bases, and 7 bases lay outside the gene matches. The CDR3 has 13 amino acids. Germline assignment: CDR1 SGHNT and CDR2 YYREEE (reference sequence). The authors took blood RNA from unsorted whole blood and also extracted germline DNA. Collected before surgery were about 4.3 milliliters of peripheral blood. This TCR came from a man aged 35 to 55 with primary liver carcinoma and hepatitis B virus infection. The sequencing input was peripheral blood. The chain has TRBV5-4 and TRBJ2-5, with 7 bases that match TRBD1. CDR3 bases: TGTGCCAGCAGCCGGGACAGTAAAGGGACCCAGTACTTC. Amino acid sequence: CASSRDSKGTQYF.